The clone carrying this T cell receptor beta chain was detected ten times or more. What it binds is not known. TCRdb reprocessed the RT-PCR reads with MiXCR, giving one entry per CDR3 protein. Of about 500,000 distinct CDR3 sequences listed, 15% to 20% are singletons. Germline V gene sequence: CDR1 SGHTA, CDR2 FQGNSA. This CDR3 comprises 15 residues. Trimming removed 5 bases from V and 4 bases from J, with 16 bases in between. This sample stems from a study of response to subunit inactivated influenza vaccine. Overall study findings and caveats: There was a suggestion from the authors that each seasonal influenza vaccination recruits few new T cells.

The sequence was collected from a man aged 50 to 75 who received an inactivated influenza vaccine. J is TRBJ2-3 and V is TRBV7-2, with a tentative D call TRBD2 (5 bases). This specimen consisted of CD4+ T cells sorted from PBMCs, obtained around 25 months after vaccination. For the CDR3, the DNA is TGTGCCAGCAGCCGAAGGTCTAGCTCCCCAGATACGCAGTATTTT. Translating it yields CASSRRSSSPDTQYF. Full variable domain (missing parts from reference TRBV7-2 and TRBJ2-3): GAGVSQSPSNKVTEKGKDVELRCDPISGHTALYWYRQSLGQGLEFLIYFQGNSAPDKSGLPSDRFSAERTGGSVSTLTIQRTQQEDSAVYLCASSRRSSSPDTQYFGPGTRLTVL.